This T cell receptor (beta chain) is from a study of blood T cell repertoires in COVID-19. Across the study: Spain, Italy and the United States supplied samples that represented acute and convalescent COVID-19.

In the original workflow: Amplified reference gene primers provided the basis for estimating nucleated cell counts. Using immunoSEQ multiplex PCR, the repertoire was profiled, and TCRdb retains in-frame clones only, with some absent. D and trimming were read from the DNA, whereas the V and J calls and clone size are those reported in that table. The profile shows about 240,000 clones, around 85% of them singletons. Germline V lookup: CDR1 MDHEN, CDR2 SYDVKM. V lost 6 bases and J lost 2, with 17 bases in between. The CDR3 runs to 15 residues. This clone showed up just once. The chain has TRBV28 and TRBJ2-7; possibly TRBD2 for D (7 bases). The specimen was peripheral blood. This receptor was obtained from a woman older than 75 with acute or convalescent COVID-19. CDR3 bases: TGTGCCAGCAGCTTGGGGGGGGCGGCGCCCTACGAGCAGTACTTC. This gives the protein CASSLGGAAPYEQYF.